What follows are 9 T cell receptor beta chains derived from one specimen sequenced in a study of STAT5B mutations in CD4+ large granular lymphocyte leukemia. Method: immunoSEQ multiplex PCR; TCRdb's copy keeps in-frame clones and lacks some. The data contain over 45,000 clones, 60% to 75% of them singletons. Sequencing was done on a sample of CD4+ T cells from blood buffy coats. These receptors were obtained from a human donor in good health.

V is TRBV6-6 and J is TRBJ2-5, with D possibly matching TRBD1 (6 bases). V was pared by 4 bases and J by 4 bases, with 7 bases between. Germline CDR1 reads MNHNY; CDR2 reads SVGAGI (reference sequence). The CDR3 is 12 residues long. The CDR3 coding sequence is TGTGCCAGCAGTTTGACAGGAGAGACCCAGTACTTC. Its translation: CASSLTGETQYF.

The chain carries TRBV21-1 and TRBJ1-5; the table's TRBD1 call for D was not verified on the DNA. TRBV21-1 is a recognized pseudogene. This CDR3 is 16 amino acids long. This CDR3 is CASSKEEDREGQPQHF. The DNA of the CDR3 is TGTGCCAGCAGCAAAGAGGAGGACAGGGAGGGTCAGCCCCAGCATTTT.

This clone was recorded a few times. The CDR3 reads CAWSRGPYSNQPQHF. In nucleotides, the CDR3 is TGTGCCTGGTCAAGAGGACCATATAGCAATCAGCCCCAGCATTTT. The rearrangement joins TRBV30 to TRBJ1-5; D ambiguous. CDR1 GTSNPN and CDR2 SVGIG come from the germline V gene (reference sequence). V was shortened by 5 bases and J by 0 bases, with 14 bases between the two germline ends. The CDR3 covers 15 residues.

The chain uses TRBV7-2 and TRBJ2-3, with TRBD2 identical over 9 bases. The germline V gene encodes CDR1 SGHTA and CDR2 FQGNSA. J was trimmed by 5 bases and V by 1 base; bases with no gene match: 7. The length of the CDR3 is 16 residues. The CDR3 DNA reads TGTGCCAGCAGCTTAGTGGCGGGGGGGCAGGGAGATACGCAGTATTTT. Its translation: CASSLVAGGQGDTQYF.

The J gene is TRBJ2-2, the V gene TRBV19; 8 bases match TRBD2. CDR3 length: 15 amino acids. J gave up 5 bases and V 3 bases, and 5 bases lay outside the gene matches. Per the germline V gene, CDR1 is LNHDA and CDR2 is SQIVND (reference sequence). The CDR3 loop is CASSIKAGGTGELFF. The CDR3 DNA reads TGTGCCAGTAGTATTAAGGCGGGGGGTACCGGGGAGCTGTTTTTT. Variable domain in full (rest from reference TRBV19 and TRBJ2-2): DGGITQSPKYLFRKEGQNVTLSCEQNLNHDAMYWYRQDPGQGLRLIYYSQIVNDFQKGDIAEGYSVSREKKESFPLTVTSAQKNPTAFYLCASSIKAGGTGELFFGEGSRLTVL.

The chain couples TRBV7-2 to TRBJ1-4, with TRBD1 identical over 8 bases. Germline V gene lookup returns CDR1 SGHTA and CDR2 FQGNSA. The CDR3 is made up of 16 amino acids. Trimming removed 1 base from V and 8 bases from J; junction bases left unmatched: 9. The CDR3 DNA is TGTGCCAGCAGCTTAGTACCCGACAGGGGTCGCGAAAAACTGTTTTTT. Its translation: CASSLVPDRGREKLFF.

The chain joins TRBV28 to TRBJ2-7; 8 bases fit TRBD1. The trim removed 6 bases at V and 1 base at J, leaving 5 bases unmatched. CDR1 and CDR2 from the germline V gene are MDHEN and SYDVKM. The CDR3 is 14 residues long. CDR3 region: CASRRQGISYEQYV. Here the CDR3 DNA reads TGTGCCAGCAGGCGACAGGGGATATCCTACGAGCAGTACGTC.

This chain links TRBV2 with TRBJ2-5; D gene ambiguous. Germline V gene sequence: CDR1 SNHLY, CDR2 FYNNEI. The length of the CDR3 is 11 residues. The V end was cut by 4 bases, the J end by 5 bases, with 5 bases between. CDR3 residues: CASSVRETQYF. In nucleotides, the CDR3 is TGTGCCAGCAGTGTGAGGGAGACCCAGTACTTC.

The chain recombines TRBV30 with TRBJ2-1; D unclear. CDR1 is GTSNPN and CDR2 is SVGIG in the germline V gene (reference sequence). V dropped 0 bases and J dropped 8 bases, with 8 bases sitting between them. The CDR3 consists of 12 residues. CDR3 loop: CAWSVAGHEQFF. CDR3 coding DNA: TGTGCCTGGAGTGTGGCTGGGCATGAGCAGTTCTTC. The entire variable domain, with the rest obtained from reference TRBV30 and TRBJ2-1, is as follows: SQTIHQWPATLVQPVGSPLSLECTVEGTSNPNLYWYRQAAGRGLQLLFYSVGIGQISSEVPQNLSASRPQDRQFILSSKKLLLSDSGFYLCAWSVAGHEQFFGPGTRLTVL.